Presented here are 10 T cell receptor beta chains from one specimen sequenced in a study of blood T cell repertoires in COVID-19. Clones were sequenced by immunoSEQ multiplex PCR, and TCRdb holds only the in-frame ones, with some missing. There are roughly 140,000 clones in the sample; 85% to 90% occur only once, and around 2.9% lies in the top ten. Sequences were obtained from peripheral blood. These receptors were taken from an older woman with active COVID-19.

V and J are TRBV10-1 and TRBJ2-3; 9 nucleotides line up with TRBD2. CDR3 length: 17 amino acids. After removal of 6 bases from V and 2 bases from J, the junction contained 12 bases not matched to a gene. Per the germline V gene, CDR1 is WNHNN and CDR2 is SYGVQD (reference sequence). The CDR3 DNA sequence: TGCGCCAGCAGCAGGCCGACTAGCGGAGCCCACACAGATACGCAGTATTTT. Encoded protein: CASSRPTSGAHTDTQYF.

J is TRBJ2-4 and V is TRBV27, with 7 bases matching TRBD1. Germline V lookup: CDR1 MNHEY, CDR2 SMNVEV (reference sequence). This CDR3 comprises 14 residues. V was pared by 7 bases and J by 1 base, with 4 bases of the junction left unmatched. The CDR3 nucleotides are TGTGCCAGCAAGGGGGCCGCGGCCAAAAACATTCAGTACTTC. As protein: CASKGAAAKNIQYF.

The rearrangement joins TRBV28 to TRBJ2-1; 9 nucleotides line up with TRBD2. Germline V gene sequence: CDR1 MDHEN, CDR2 SYDVKM. CDR3 length: 15 residues. With V trimmed by 5 bases and J by 7 bases, 9 bases remained unmatched. DNA of the CDR3: TGTGCCAGCAGTCCGGGGACTAGCTCGGGGAATGAGCAGTTCTTC. It yields the protein CASSPGTSSGNEQFF.

CDR3 bases: TGTGCCAGCACCATAGGGGTACTAGCCGGCGAGCAGTACTTC. Its translation is CASTIGVLAGEQYF. V usage is TRBV28 and J usage is TRBJ2-7, with a tentative D call TRBD2 (6 bases). Germline loops: CDR1 MDHEN, CDR2 SYDVKM. This CDR3 is built from 14 residues. The V gene lost 7 bases and the J gene lost 6 bases, with 19 bases spanning the gap. Complete variable domain (other parts from reference TRBV28 and TRBJ2-7): DVKVTQSSRYLVKRTGEKVFLECVQDMDHENMFWYRQDPGLGLRLIYFSYDVKMKEKGDIPEGYSVSREKKERFSLILESASTNQTSMYLCASTIGVLAGEQYFGPGTRLTVT.

The V gene is TRBV10-3, the J gene TRBJ1-2; D perhaps matches TRBD1 (6 bases). V gave up 6 bases and J gave up 8 bases, with 16 bases separating them. CDR3 length equals 13 residues. Germline V gene data show CDR1 as ENHRY and CDR2 as SYGVKD. The CDR3 DNA reads as TGTGCCATCAGGAGAGGGGGGGGTCAGGGCTACACCTTC. The encoded protein is CAIRRGGGQGYTF.

The V gene is TRBV6-6, the J gene TRBJ2-1, with D possibly TRBD2 on 5 matching bases. CDR3 length equals 15 residues. Germline V CDR1 and CDR2: MNHNY, SVGAGI (reference sequence). Trimming removed 2 bases at V and 1 base at J, with 9 bases between. The chain's CDR3 is CASSYDLASYNEQFF. As DNA, the CDR3 is TGTGCCAGCAGTTACGATCTAGCATCCTACAATGAGCAGTTCTTC.

The chain recombines TRBV28 with TRBJ1-4, with a tentative D call TRBD1 (6 bases). Germline values: CDR1 MDHEN, CDR2 SYDVKM. This CDR3 has 13 residues. Between the trimmed V and J ends, which lost 8 bases and 5 bases, there was a span of 12 bases. The CDR3: CASAGTRNEKLFF. CDR3 DNA sequence: TGTGCCAGCGCCGGGACAAGGAATGAAAAACTGTTTTTT.

This sequence joins TRBV2 and TRBJ1-1; D is possibly TRBD1 (6 bases). The CDR3 contains 13 residues. Trimming removed 6 bases at V and 3 bases at J, with 11 bases between. Per germline, CDR1 SNHLY and CDR2 FYNNEI. CDR3 protein: CASRRDTYTEAFF. DNA for the CDR3: TGTGCCAGCAGGAGGGACACTTACACTGAAGCTTTCTTT.

V and J are TRBV5-4 and TRBJ2-5; 10 bases are a match to TRBD1. Germline assignment: CDR1 SGHNT and CDR2 YYREEE (reference sequence). With V trimmed by 4 bases and J by 6 bases, 6 bases remained unmatched. This CDR3 has 14 residues. CDR3 nucleotide sequence: TGTGCCAGCAGCGGCCGGGACAGGGGAAAGACCCAGTACTTC. Protein product: CASSGRDRGKTQYF.

CDR3 residues: CASSLEGGSTDTQYF. The CDR3 coding sequence is TGCGCCAGCAGCTTGGAGGGCGGGAGCACAGATACGCAGTATTTT. The chain combines TRBV5-1 with TRBJ2-3, with TRBD2 as a possible D gene (5 bases). Trimming shortened V by 0 bases and J by 0 bases, and 8 bases separated the two germline ends. The CDR3 has 15 amino acids. Germline CDR1 and CDR2: SGHRS and YFSETQ.